The entry below gives a single T cell receptor beta chain sequence along with its context. The CDR3 contains 15 residues. The junction had 4 bases not matched to a gene; V was cut back by 1 base and J by 7 bases. CDR1 is SGHVS, CDR2 FQNEAQ, per germline. Libraries were prepared by immunoSEQ multiplex PCR; TCRdb keeps only in-frame clonotypes and omits some of them. There are about 21,000 clones in the sample; roughly 80% occur only once, and roughly 9.1% lies in the top ten. Treatment specified: randomized to nivolumab then ipilimumab (arm A) or the reverse (arm B). None of the patients previously received DNA-damaging chemotherapy. From thawed PBMCs, live CD3+CD8+ cells negative for CD19 and CD56 were sorted. The sample originates from a study of sequential checkpoint blockade in melanoma. Across the study: Both treatment sequences were followed by maintenance nivolumab.

The receptor was derived from a human donor with melanoma. Sample: CD8+ T cells sorted from blood (inferred from file names), taken from a patient given nivolumab and ipilimumab in sequence. This chain connects TRBV7-8 to TRBJ1-5, with TRBD1 matching over 10 bases. The CDR3 coding sequence is TGTGCCAGCAGCTTAGGGACAGGGGGAAGACAGCCCCAGCATTTT. Encoded protein: CASSLGTGGRQPQHF.